This passage covers 3 T cell receptor beta chains from one sample sequenced in a study of CD4 T cells in relation to SARS-CoV-2 and coronaviruses. Antigen specificity for these receptors is unknown. Some clones are missing from TCRdb's copy, which holds only in-frame ones; the method was immunoSEQ multiplex PCR. The sample gives about 36,000 clones, 77% of which show up once; about 2.8% is in the top ten. The sample consisted of memory CD4+ T cells from PBMCs, cultured in vitro. These receptor sequences come from an adult with COVID-19.

This chain links TRBV9 with TRBJ2-7; 7 bases are shared with TRBD2. The trim removed 4 bases at V and 4 bases at J, leaving 14 bases unmatched. This CDR3 has 16 residues. The V gene's germline CDR1 is SGDLS and CDR2 YYNGEE. Here the CDR3 reads CASSSYTGGVPYEQYF. The CDR3 DNA follows: TGTGCCAGCAGCTCTTACACGGGGGGAGTCCCTTACGAGCAGTACTTC.

The chain links TRBV30 to TRBJ1-4, with unresolved D. Trimming shortened V by 1 base and J by 10 bases, and 13 bases separated the two germline ends. The length of the CDR3 is 13 residues. Germline CDR1 GTSNPN, CDR2 SVGIG (reference sequence). CDR3 nucleotides: TGTGCCTGGAGTGACTCTGGGTATGGAAAACTGTTTTTT. Its translation: CAWSDSGYGKLFF.

This clone occurred once. This chain uses TRBV10-2 with TRBJ1-4, with D maybe TRBD1 (5 bases). Trimming left V 6 bases short and J 5 bases short, with 19 bases between. The CDR3 runs 16 residues. CDR1 and CDR2 (germline): WSHSY, SAAADI. CDR3 DNA: TGCGCCAGCAGCACGACAGTTTTCAGTGGGAATGAAAAACTGTTTTTT. Its protein product is CASSTTVFSGNEKLFF.